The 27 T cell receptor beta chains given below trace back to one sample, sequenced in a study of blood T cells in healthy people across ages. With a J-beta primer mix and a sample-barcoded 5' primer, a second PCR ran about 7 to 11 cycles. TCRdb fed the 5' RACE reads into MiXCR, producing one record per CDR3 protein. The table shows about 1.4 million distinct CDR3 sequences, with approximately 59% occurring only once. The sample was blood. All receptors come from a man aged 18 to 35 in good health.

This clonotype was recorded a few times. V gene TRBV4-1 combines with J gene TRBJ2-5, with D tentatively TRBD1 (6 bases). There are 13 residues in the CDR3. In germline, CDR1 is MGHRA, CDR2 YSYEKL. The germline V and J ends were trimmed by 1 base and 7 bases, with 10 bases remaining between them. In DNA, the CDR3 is TGCGCCAGCAGCCAAGGGCAAGGGGGGACCCAGTACTTC. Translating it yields CASSQGQGGTQYF.

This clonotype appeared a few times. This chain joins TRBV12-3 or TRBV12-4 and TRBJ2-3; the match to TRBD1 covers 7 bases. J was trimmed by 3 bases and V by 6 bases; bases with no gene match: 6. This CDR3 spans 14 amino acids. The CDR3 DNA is TGTGCCAGCAGCCGGACAGGAGTAACAGATACGCAGTATTTT. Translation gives CASSRTGVTDTQYF.

Here the CDR3 DNA reads TGTGCCATCAGTGAGTCGCTCCACAATGAGCAGTTCTTC. It is translated as CAISESLHNEQFF. The gene calls are TRBV10-3 and TRBJ2-1; D is ambiguous. Germline V CDR1 and CDR2: ENHRY, SYGVKD. The germline V and J ends were trimmed by 0 bases and 5 bases, with 5 bases remaining between them. The CDR3 contains 13 residues.

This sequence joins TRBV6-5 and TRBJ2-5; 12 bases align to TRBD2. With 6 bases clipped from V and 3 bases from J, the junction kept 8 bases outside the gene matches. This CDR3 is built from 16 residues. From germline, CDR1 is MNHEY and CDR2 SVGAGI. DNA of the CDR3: TGTGCCAGCAGCACCGCAGGACTAGCGGGAAAAGAGACCCAGTACTTC. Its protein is CASSTAGLAGKETQYF.

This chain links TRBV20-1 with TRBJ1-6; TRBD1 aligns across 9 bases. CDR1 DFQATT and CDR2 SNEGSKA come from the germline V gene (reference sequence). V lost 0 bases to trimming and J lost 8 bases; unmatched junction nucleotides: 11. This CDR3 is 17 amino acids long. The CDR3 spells CSARDTPGQGSYSPLHF. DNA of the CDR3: TGCAGTGCTAGAGATACTCCCGGACAGGGGAGTTATTCACCCCTCCACTTT.

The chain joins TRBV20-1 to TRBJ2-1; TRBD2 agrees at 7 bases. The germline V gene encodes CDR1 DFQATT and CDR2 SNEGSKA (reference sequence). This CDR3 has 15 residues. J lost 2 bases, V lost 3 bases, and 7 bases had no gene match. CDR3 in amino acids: CSARGEREPYNEQFF. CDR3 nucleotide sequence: TGCAGTGCTAGGGGAGAGCGGGAACCCTACAATGAGCAGTTCTTC.

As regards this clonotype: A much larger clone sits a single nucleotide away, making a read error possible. The CDR3 bases are TGCAGCGTTGAATGGGGAGAGACCCAGTACTTC. It specifies CSVEWGETQYF. The J gene is TRBJ2-5, the V gene TRBV29-1; D not resolved. In germline, CDR1 is SQVTM, CDR2 ANQGSEA. V shed 2 bases and J shed 4 bases, with 5 bases lying between them. The CDR3 has 11 residues.

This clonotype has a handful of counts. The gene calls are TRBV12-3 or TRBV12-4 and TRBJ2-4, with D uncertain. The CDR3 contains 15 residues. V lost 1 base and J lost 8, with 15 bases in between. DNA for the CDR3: TGTGCCAGCAGTTTAGACCTCCCCGCCAGGTACATTCAGTACTTC. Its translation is CASSLDLPARYIQYF.

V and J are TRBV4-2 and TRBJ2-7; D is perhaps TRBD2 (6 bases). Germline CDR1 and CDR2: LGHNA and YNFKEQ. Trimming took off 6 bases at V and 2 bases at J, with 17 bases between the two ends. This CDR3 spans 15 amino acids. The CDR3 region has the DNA TGTGCCAGCAGTCCCTACGGGAGTGAACCCTACGAGCAGTACTTC. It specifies CASSPYGSEPYEQYF.

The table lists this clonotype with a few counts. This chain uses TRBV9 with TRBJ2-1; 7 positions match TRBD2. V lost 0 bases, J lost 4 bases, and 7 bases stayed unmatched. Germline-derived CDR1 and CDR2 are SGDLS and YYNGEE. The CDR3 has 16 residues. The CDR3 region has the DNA TGTGCCAGCAGCGTAGGGCTTAGCGGGTCTTACAATGAGCAGTTCTTC. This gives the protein CASSVGLSGSYNEQFF. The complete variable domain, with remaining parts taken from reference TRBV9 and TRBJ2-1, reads DSGVTQTPKHLITATGQRVTLRCSPRSGDLSVYWYQQSLDQGLQFLIQYYNGEERAKGNILERFSAQQFPDLHSELNLSSLELGDSALYFCASSVGLSGSYNEQFFGPGTRLTVL.

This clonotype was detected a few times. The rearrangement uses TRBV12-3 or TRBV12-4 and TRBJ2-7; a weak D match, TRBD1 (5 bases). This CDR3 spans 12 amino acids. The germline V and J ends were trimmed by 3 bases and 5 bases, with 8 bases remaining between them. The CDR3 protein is CASSFQGDEQYF. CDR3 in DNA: TGTGCCAGCAGTTTCCAAGGGGACGAGCAGTACTTC.

The CDR3 sequence: CASRTAAGPYEQYF. In nucleotides, the CDR3 is TGTGCCAGCCGTACGGCAGCCGGACCCTACGAGCAGTACTTC. The chain links TRBV10-3 to TRBJ2-7; no definite D call. The CDR3 extends over 14 amino acids. The V and J ends lost 10 bases and 2 bases respectively, with 18 bases between them. CDR1 and CDR2 from the germline V gene are ENHRY and SYGVKD.

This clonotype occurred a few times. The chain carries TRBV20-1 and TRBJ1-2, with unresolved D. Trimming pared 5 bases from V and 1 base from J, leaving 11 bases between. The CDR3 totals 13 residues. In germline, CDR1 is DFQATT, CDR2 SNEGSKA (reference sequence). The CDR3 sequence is CSAPLWGNYGYTF. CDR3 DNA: TGCAGTGCTCCCCTCTGGGGTAACTATGGCTACACCTTC.

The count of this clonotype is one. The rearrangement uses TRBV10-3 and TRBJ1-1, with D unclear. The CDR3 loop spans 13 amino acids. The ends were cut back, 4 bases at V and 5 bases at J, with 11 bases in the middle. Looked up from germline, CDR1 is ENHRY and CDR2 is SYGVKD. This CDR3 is CAISGSDKTEAFF. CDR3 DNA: TGTGCCATCAGTGGGTCAGATAAAACTGAAGCTTTCTTT.

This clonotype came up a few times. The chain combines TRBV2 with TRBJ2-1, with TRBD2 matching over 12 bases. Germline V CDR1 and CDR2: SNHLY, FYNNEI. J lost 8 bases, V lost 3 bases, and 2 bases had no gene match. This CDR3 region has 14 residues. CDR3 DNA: TGTGCCAGCAGTGATCTAGCGGGAGGGCATGAGCAGTTCTTC. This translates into CASSDLAGGHEQFF.

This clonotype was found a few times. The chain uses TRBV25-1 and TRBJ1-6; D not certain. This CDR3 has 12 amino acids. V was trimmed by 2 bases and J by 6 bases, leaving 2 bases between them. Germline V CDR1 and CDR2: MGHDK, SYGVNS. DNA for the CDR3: TGTGCCAGCAGTGAACCTAATTCACCCCTCCACTTT. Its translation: CASSEPNSPLHF.

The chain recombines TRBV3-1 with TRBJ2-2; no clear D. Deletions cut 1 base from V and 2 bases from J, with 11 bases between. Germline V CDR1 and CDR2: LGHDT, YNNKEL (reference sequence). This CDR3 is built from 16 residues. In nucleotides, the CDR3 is TGTGCCAGCAGCCAAGGACTGCTTGGCAACACCGGGGAGCTGTTTTTT. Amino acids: CASSQGLLGNTGELFF. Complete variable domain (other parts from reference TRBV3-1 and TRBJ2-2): DTAVSQTPKYLVTQMGNDKSIKCEQNLGHDTMYWYKQDSKKFLKIMFSYNNKELIINETVPNRFSPKSPDKAHLNLHINSLELGDSAVYFCASSQGLLGNTGELFFGEGSRLTVL.

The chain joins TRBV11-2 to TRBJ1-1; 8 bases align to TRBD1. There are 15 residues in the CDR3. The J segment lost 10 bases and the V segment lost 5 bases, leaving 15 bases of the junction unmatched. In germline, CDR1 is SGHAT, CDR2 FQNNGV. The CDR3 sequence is CASSPSTGVLLGAFF. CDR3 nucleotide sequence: TGTGCCAGCAGCCCCTCGACAGGGGTCCTCCTCGGAGCTTTCTTT.

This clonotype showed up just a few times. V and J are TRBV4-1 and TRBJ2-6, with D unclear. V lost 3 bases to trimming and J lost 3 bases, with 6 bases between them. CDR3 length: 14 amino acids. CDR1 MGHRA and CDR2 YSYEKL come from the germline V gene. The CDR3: CASSQLVGANVLTF. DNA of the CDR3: TGCGCCAGCAGCCAGCTAGTTGGGGCCAACGTCCTGACTTTC.

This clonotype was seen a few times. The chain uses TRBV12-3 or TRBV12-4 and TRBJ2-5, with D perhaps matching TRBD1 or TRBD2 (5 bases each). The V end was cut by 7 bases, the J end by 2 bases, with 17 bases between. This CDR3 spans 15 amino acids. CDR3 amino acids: CASTSWGREQETQYF. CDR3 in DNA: TGTGCCAGCACTTCGTGGGGGAGAGAGCAAGAGACCCAGTACTTC.

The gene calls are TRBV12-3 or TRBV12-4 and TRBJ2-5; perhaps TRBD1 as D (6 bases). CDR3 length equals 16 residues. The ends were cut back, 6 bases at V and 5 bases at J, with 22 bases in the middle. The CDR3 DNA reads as TGTGCCAGCAGCTCCTGGACAGTTCTAACGGAGGAGACCCAGTACTTC. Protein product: CASSSWTVLTEETQYF.

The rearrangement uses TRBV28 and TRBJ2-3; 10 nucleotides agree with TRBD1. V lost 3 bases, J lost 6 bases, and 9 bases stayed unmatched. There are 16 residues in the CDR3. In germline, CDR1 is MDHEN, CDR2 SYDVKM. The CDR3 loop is CASSLVGGQGLDTQYF. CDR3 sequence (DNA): TGTGCCAGCAGTTTGGTAGGGGGACAGGGGCTTGATACGCAGTATTTT.

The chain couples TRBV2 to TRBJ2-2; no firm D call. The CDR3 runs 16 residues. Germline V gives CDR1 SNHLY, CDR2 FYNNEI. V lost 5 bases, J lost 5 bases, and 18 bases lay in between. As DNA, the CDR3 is TGTGCCAGCAGTCGCACACCTCAGGACGGTACCGGGGAGCTGTTTTTT. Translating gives CASSRTPQDGTGELFF.

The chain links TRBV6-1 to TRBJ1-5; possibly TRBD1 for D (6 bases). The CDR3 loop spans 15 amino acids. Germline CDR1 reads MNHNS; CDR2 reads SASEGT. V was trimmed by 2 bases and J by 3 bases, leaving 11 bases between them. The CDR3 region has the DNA TGTGCCAGCAGTGAACAGCAGGGGCTCAATCAGCCCCAGCATTTT. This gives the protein CASSEQQGLNQPQHF.

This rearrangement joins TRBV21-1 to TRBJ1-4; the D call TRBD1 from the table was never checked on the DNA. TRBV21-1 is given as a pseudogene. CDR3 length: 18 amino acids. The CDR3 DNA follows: TGTGCCAGCAGCAACCGTCGGGGGGAAGTCGGAGCTAATGAAAAACTGTTTTTT. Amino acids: CASSNRRGEVGANEKLFF.

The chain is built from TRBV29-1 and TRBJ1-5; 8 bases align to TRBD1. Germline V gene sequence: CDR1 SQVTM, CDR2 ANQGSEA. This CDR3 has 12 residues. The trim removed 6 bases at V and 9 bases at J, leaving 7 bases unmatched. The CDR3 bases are TGCAGCGTGGGGACAGGTGATGGGCCCCAGCATTTT. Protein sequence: CSVGTGDGPQHF. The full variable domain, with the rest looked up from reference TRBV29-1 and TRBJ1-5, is SAVISQKPSRDICQRGTSLTIQCQVDSQVTMMFWYRQQPGQSLTLIATANQGSEATYESGFVIDKFPISRPNLTFSTLTVSNMSPEDSSIYLCSVGTGDGPQHFGDGTRLSIL.

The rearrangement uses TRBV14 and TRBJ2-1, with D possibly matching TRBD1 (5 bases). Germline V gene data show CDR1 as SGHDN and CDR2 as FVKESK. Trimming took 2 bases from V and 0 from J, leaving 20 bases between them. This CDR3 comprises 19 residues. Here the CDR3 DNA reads TGTGCCAGCAGCCAATTAGGTATTGTAGGGGCTAGCTCCTACAATGAGCAGTTCTTC. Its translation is CASSQLGIVGASSYNEQFF. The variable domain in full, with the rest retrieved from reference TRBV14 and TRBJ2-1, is EAGVTQFPSHSVIEKGQTVTLRCDPISGHDNLYWYRRVMGKEIKFLLHFVKESKQDESGMPNNRFLAERTGGTYSTLKVQPAELEDSGVYFCASSQLGIVGASSYNEQFFGPGTRLTVL.